This T cell receptor (beta chain) was identified in a study of shared clonotypes between healthy human individuals. The data were produced by immunoSEQ multiplex PCR, yet TCRdb's version contains in-frame clones alone and is incomplete. Altogether millions of clones are present, just over 90% being singletons, with the ten largest covering 0.14%. Per the germline V gene, CDR1 is LNHDA and CDR2 is SQIVND (reference sequence). The CDR3 loop spans 14 amino acids. The V and J ends lost 4 bases and 2 bases, in that order; junction bases with no gene match: 2. Into CD45RA+ naive and CD45RA-negative memory subsets, the CD4+ cells were split.

The chain combines TRBV19 with TRBJ2-1; TRBD1 agrees at 7 bases. The clonotype was recovered from a man aged 18 to 30 in good health. Sequencing was carried out using naive CD4+ T cells sorted from blood. The subset denotes: CD45RA+ positively selected. CDR3 bases: TGTGCCAGTAGTAGGACAGGAGCCTACAATGAGCAGTTCTTC. Translating it yields CASSRTGAYNEQFF.